This record looks at one T cell receptor beta chain sequence and its context. Trimming left V 6 bases short and J 4 bases short, with 15 bases between. Per germline, CDR1 SNHLY and CDR2 FYNNEI. This CDR3 spans 14 amino acids. This sample is drawn from a study of blood T cell repertoires in COVID-19. Study-wide background: From T cells, B-cell-depleted T cells, or PBMCs came the material, which was cDNA or gDNA.

Those enrolled, adults aged roughly 18 to 95 years, came from 20 to 25 US areas. Clinical history reported by participants formed the basis on which cohorts were assigned. This table comes from immunoSEQ multiplex PCR, and its TCRdb copy is limited to in-frame clones, with some not included. The data show about 190,000 clones, about 88% seen once. Sequencing input: PBMCs or T cells enriched from blood (not recorded which). This TCR came from a woman aged 40 to 50 in a cohort exposed to, infected with or recovered from COVID-19 (not recorded which). The chain uses TRBV2 and TRBJ1-1; a possible D gene is TRBD1 (6 bases). The CDR3 region has the DNA TGTGCCAGCAGGGCCTTACAGGGTCCCACTGAAGCTTTCTTT. It specifies CASRALQGPTEAFF.